These 12 T cell receptor beta chains were all obtained from the same sample, sequenced in a study of lung T cells in sarcoidosis with Löfgren's syndrome. TCRdb itself ran the reads through MiXCR, one entry per CDR3 protein. The sample has tens of thousands of distinct CDR3 sequences, approximately 22% seen once; the top ten hold 2.3%. The sequenced sample consisted of CD4+ T cells from PBMCs. The receptors stem from a human donor with sarcoidosis (Löfgren's syndrome or another form), or a control subject (not recorded which).

Regarding this clonotype: This may be a read error: a much more frequent sequence differs by one nucleotide. A read error is likely, as this CDR3 ends without the conserved phenylalanine or tryptophan. The DNA is omitted, as the CDR3 cannot be located on it reliably, and the CDR3 follows TCRdb's listing. This rearrangement joins TRBV6-6 to TRBJ2-7; TRBD2, as called in the table, went unchecked against the DNA. The CDR3 is 13 amino acids long, termini counted. In germline, CDR1 is MNHNY, CDR2 SVGAGI (reference sequence). CDR3 sequence: CASSLPGLDCSYI.

About this clonotype itself: Just one base apart from a much larger clone, this may be a read error. The chain uses TRBV6-2 or TRBV6-3 and TRBJ2-3; TRBD2 matches 8 bases. This CDR3 is 15 amino acids long. The germline gives CDR1 MNHEY, CDR2 SVGEGT. The V gene end was trimmed by 0 bases and the J gene end by 5 bases; junction bases not matched to a gene: 4. The CDR3 spells CASSYSAGAGDTQYF. In DNA, the CDR3 is TGTGCCAGCAGTTACTCAGCGGGGGCTGGAGATACGCAGTATTTT.

This clonotype was observed many times. This chain connects TRBV20-1 to TRBJ2-7; D might be TRBD2 (5 bases). Germline lookup yields CDR1 DFQATT and CDR2 SNEGSKA (reference sequence). This CDR3 is built from 14 residues. The V end was cut by 0 bases, the J end by 2 bases, with 11 bases between. The CDR3 protein is CSARDTRGPYEQYF. The DNA for the CDR3 is TGCAGTGCTAGAGATACTCGGGGTCCCTACGAGCAGTACTTC.

Remarks on this clonotype: With a much larger clone just one base away, this may be a read error. CDR3 nucleotides: TGTGCCAGCAGCCAAGTCAGTCAAGCGGGAGTTAATGGGCAGTTCTTC. It translates to CASSQVSQAGVNGQFF. The genes are TRBV4-2 and TRBJ2-1; 8 bases match TRBD2. Germline V CDR1 and CDR2: LGHNA, YNFKEQ. The CDR3 has 16 amino acids.

The table lists this clonotype with many counts. The chain combines TRBV9 with TRBJ1-1; no reliable D call. The germline gives CDR1 SGDLS, CDR2 YYNGEE. This CDR3 comprises 14 residues. V lost 4 bases, J lost 4 bases, and 14 bases lay in between. CDR3 loop: CASSTGPVGTEAFF. Here the CDR3 DNA reads TGTGCCAGCAGCACCGGCCCCGTTGGCACTGAAGCTTTCTTT. The variable domain in full, with the rest retrieved from reference TRBV9 and TRBJ1-1, is DSGVTQTPKHLITATGQRVTLRCSPRSGDLSVYWYQQSLDQGLQFLIQYYNGEERAKGNILERFSAQQFPDLHSELNLSSLELGDSALYFCASSTGPVGTEAFFGQGTRLTVV.

This rearrangement joins TRBV28 to TRBJ1-1; perhaps TRBD1 as D (6 bases). The CDR3 loop spans 19 amino acids. Germline CDR1 reads MDHEN; CDR2 reads SYDVKM. V dropped 2 bases and J dropped 1 base, with 23 bases sitting between them. The CDR3 sequence is CASSLLFGGRAFQNTEAFF. Here the CDR3 DNA reads TGTGCCAGCAGTTTACTTTTTGGGGGCAGGGCCTTTCAGAACACTGAAGCTTTCTTT.

The J gene is TRBJ2-1, the V gene TRBV5-1; 7 positions agree with TRBD1. V lost 3 bases and J lost 8; bases outside the gene matches: 11. CDR3 length: 15 residues. Germline CDR1 and CDR2: SGHRS and YFSETQ. The CDR3 bases are TGCGCCAGCAGCTCCCGGGACAGAAGCTTAGATGAGCAGTTCTTC. Amino acid sequence: CASSSRDRSLDEQFF.

At least ten counts were recorded for this clonotype. The chain combines TRBV12-3 or TRBV12-4 with TRBJ1-5; D possibly corresponds to TRBD1 (5 bases). This CDR3 is built from 17 residues. V was shortened by 4 bases and J by 1 base, with 17 bases between the two germline ends. DNA of the CDR3: TGTGCCAGCAGTTCGCAGCCCTTTGGGGCCAGCAATCAGCCCCAGCATTTT. Encoded protein: CASSSQPFGASNQPQHF.

The chain carries TRBV9 and TRBJ2-3; D is possibly TRBD2 (6 bases). V lost 3 bases and J lost 3, with 11 bases in between. The CDR3 consists of 14 residues. CDR1 and CDR2 (germline): SGDLS, YYNGEE. CDR3 loop: CASSAIGTTDTQYF. The CDR3 nucleotides read TGTGCCAGCAGCGCCATCGGGACTACAGATACGCAGTATTTT.

On this clonotype itself: A single base separates this from a much larger clone, so it may be a read error. This chain links TRBV5-4 with TRBJ1-1; possibly TRBD1 for D (5 bases). The CDR3 runs 14 residues. In germline, CDR1 is SGHNT, CDR2 YYREEE (reference sequence). Trimming took 6 bases from V and 1 from J, leaving 13 bases between them. DNA of the CDR3: TGTGCCAGCAACGGGGGGAGAGCGAACACTGAAGCTTTCTTT. Protein sequence: CASNGGRANTEAFF. Variable domain in full (rest from reference TRBV5-4 and TRBJ1-1): ETGVTQSPTHLIKTRGQQVTLRCSSQSGHNTVSWYQQALGQGPQFIFQYYREEENGRGNFPPRFSGLQFPNYSSELNVNALELDDSALYLCASNGGRANTEAFFGQGTRLTVV.

The CDR3, as DNA: TGTGCCAGCAGCCGAGACAGAGTCTATGGCTACACCTTC. Translation gives CASSRDRVYGYTF. This chain connects TRBV14 to TRBJ1-2, with D maybe TRBD1 (5 bases). Trimming left V 4 bases short and J 4 bases short, with 10 bases between. CDR3 length equals 13 residues. CDR1 SGHDN and CDR2 FVKESK come from the germline V gene.

This clonotype has at least ten counts. The V gene is TRBV28, the J gene TRBJ1-5; D not certain. CDR1 is MDHEN and CDR2 is SYDVKM in the germline V gene. This CDR3 spans 12 amino acids. Trimming cost V 1 base and J 6 bases, with 4 bases left between them. The CDR3 loop is CASSLLLQPQHF. The DNA for the CDR3 is TGTGCCAGCAGTTTATTGCTTCAGCCCCAGCATTTT.